This T cell receptor (beta chain) was sequenced for a study of shared clonotypes between healthy human individuals. The data were produced by immunoSEQ multiplex PCR, yet TCRdb's version contains in-frame clones alone and is incomplete. Here the sample spans about 490,000 clones, 70% to 80% being singletons. V was clipped by 0 bases and J by 2 bases; unmatched bases: 5. The CDR3 has 18 residues. Germline V gene sequence: CDR1 SGHTA, CDR2 FQGNSA. The sample was PBMCs. The clonotype originates from a woman aged 40 to 50 in good health. Some clones in this sample may be carry-over from other donors' samples. The chain recombines TRBV7-2 with TRBJ2-5; 14 nucleotides match TRBD2. The CDR3 DNA reads TGTGCCAGCAGCTTAGCATTCGGACTAGCGGGAGGACAAGAGACCCAGTACTTC. Its translation: CASSLAFGLAGGQETQYF.